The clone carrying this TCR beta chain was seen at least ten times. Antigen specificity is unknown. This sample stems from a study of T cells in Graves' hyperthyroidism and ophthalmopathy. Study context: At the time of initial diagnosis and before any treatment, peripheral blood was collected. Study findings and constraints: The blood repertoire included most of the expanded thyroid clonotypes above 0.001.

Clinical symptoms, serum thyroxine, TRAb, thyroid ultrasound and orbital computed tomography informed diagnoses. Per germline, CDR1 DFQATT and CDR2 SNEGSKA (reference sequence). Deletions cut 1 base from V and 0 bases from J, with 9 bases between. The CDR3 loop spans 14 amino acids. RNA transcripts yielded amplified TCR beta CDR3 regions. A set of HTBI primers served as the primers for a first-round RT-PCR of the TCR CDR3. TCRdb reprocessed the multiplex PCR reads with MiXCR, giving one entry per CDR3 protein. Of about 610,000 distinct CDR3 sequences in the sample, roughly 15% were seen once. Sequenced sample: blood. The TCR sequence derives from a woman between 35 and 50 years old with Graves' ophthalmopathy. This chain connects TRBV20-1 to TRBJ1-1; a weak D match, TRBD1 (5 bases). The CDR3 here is CSARGDGMNTEAFF. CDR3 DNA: TGCAGTGCTAGAGGGGACGGCATGAACACTGAAGCTTTCTTT.